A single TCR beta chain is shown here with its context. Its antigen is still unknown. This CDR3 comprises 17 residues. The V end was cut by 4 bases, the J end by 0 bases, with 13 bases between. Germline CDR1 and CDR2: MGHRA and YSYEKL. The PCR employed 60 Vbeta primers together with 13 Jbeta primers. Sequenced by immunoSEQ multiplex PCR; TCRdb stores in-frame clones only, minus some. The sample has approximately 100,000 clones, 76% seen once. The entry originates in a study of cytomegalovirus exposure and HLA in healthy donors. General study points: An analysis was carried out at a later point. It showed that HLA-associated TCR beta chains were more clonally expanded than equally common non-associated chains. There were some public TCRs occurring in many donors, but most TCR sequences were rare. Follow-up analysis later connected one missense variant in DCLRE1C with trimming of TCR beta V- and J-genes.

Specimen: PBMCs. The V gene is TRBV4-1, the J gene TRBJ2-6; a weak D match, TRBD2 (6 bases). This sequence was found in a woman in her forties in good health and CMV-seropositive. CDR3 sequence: CASSPGRLYSGANVLTF. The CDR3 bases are TGCGCCAGCAGCCCTGGGAGGCTATACTCTGGGGCCAACGTCCTGACTTTC.